This T cell receptor beta chain was documented in a study of post-analysis software for immune sequencing data. Notes on the study in general: Significantly lower normalized Chao1 diversity was found in patients with multiple sclerosis relative to controls. TRBV segments more frequent in patients than in controls numbered about 5 and included TRBV5-6, TRBV5-1 and TRBV20-1.

Unique molecular identifiers were present in the TCR beta cDNA libraries. TCRdb reprocessed the PCR reads via MiXCR and lists one record per CDR3 protein. The data contain around 160,000 distinct CDR3 sequences, roughly 34% of them seen just once; the ten biggest clones take up 28%. CDR1 is PRHDT, CDR2 FYEKMQ, per germline (reference sequence). The CDR3 has 15 residues. The V and J ends lost 5 bases and 4 bases, in that order; junction bases with no gene match: 7. Comment on this clonotype: What it recognizes is unknown.

The sequence was obtained from a girl between 5 and 17 years old with multiple sclerosis. The V gene is TRBV13, the J gene TRBJ1-1; TRBD1 matches 10 bases. Sequencing was performed on blood, taken after autologous hematopoietic stem cell transplantation. In DNA form, the CDR3 reads TGTGCCAGCAGCACCAGACAGGGGGCGAGCACTGAAGCTTTCTTT. It translates to CASSTRQGASTEAFF.